Given below is one T cell receptor (beta chain) in context. Its antigen is unknown. Germline V CDR1 and CDR2: MNHEY, SVGAGI. Trimming stripped 6 bases from V and 11 bases from J, with 11 bases between. The CDR3 spans 11 residues. The data stem from a study of shared clonotypes between healthy human individuals. Some clones are missing from TCRdb's copy, which holds only in-frame ones; the method was immunoSEQ multiplex PCR. Among about 980,000 clones listed, 60% to 85% were seen once. Study-level points and caveats: Rarefaction indicated that sorted-subset sequencing remained incomplete although depth was large.

Material: memory CD4+ T cells sorted from blood. The subset denotes: CD45RA-negative fraction. The receptor was isolated from a man between 18 and 35 years old in good health. The rearrangement joins TRBV6-5 to TRBJ2-1; perhaps TRBD2 as D (5 bases). The CDR3 sequence: CASSAPGKQFF. DNA of the CDR3: TGTGCCAGCAGCGCTCCGGGGAAGCAGTTCTTC.